The rows below give T cell receptor beta chains drawn from one sample of a study of cytomegalovirus exposure and HLA in healthy donors. TCRdb's copy holds only in-frame clones and misses some; the assay was immunoSEQ multiplex PCR. This sample has around 91,000 clones; around 78% occur once, and the top ten carry roughly 4.5%. Sequencing used PBMCs. These TCRs come from a woman in her 40s in good health and CMV-seropositive. Both conserved end residues are part of each CDR3. The D gene is left open where the match is weak. The listing skips clone size in some rows; elsewhere it reads once, few, many or a size class.

V: TRBV7-9; size: .; J: TRBJ1-1; D: TRBD1; length: 15; DNA: TGTGCCAGCAGCCGAGGGACAGGGACACTCACTGAAGCTTTCTTT; CDR3: CASSRGTGTLTEAFF
V: TRBV11-3; size: .; J: TRBJ1-5; D: TRBD1; length: 15; DNA: TGTGCCAGCAGCCGGGGACAGGGAATCAATCAGCCCCAGCATTTT; CDR3: CASSRGQGINQPQHF
V: TRBV6-1; size: few; J: TRBJ1-1; D: TRBD1; length: 16; DNA: TGTGCCAGCAGTGACGCCAGGGGGATATTGAACACTGAAGCTTTCTTT; CDR3: CASSDARGILNTEAFF
V: TRBV18; size: .; J: TRBJ2-4; D: .; length: 16; DNA: TGTGCCAGCTCACCGGGCGGGGGCGGATCCAAAAACATTCAGTACTTC; CDR3: CASSPGGGGSKNIQYF
V: TRBV29-1; size: .; J: TRBJ1-2; D: .; length: 12; DNA: TGCAGCGTTGAAGACAGTCTTTATGGCTACACCTTC; CDR3: CSVEDSLYGYTF
V: TRBV4-1; size: few; J: TRBJ2-6; D: TRBD2; length: 16; DNA: TGCGCCAGCAGTCATAGCGGGAGGGCCGGGGCCAACGTCCTGACTTTC; CDR3: CASSHSGRAGANVLTF
V: TRBV28; size: .; J: TRBJ1-5; D: TRBD1; length: 15; DNA: TGTGCCAGCAGTAGGGGGGACAGGGATGAACAGCCCCAGCATTTT; CDR3: CASSRGDRDEQPQHF
V: TRBV6-6; size: .; J: TRBJ2-1; D: TRBD1; length: 15; DNA: TGTGCCAGTATATCAAGGACAGGGGTGAACAATGAGCAGTTCTTC; CDR3: CASISRTGVNNEQFF
V: TRBV2; size: .; J: TRBJ2-4; D: TRBD1; length: 13; DNA: TGTGCCAGCAGTACTGGACAGGGTGACATTCAGTACTTC; CDR3: CASSTGQGDIQYF
V: TRBV11-2; size: .; J: TRBJ2-2; D: TRBD2; length: 19; DNA: TGTGCCAGCAGCCCAACAGCCGGGACTAGCGGGAGGGCCGTCGGGGAGCTGTTTTTT; CDR3: CASSPTAGTSGRAVGELFF
V: TRBV6-1; size: .; J: TRBJ2-5; D: TRBD1; length: 15; DNA: TGTGCCAGCTTGAGGGGACAGCTGGCCCAAGAGACCCAGTACTTC; CDR3: CASLRGQLAQETQYF
V: TRBV7-9; size: .; J: TRBJ2-7; D: .; length: 14; DNA: TGTGCCAGCAGCTTAGCCGTTTCGAGTTTCGAGCAGTACTTC; CDR3: CASSLAVSSFEQYF
V: TRBV6-5; size: .; J: TRBJ1-3; D: .; length: 14; DNA: TGTGCCAGCAAAATAACAGGGTATGAAGACACCATATATTTT; CDR3: CASKITGYEDTIYF
V: TRBV29-1; size: .; J: TRBJ2-5; D: TRBD2; length: 19; DNA: TGCAGCGTGGACGGGACAGGAGATACTAGCGGGGTCTACCAAGAGACCCAGTACTTC; CDR3: CSVDGTGDTSGVYQETQYF
V: TRBV11-2; size: .; J: TRBJ2-3; D: .; length: 13; DNA: TGTGCCAGCAGCCGGGGATTCACAGATATGCAGTATTTT; CDR3: CASSRGFTDMQYF
V: TRBV10-3; size: .; J: TRBJ1-1; D: .; length: 14; DNA: TGTGCCATCAGTGAGTCGTTTGGTAAGAGTGAAGCTTTCTTT; CDR3: CAISESFGKSEAFF
V: TRBV5-4; size: .; J: TRBJ2-2; D: .; length: 16; DNA: TGTGCCAGCAGCCCGGAGGCGTCTTTCAGAGCCGGGGAGCTGTTTTTT; CDR3: CASSPEASFRAGELFF
V: TRBV27; size: .; J: TRBJ2-7; D: .; length: 10; DNA: TGTGCCAGCGGACACTACGAGCAGTACTTC; CDR3: CASGHYEQYF
V: TRBV11-3; size: .; J: TRBJ2-7; D: .; length: 15; DNA: TGTGCCAGCAGCTTGTCCGGGGACAAACGCTACGAGCAGTACTTC; CDR3: CASSLSGDKRYEQYF
V: TRBV18; size: .; J: TRBJ2-7; D: TRBD1; length: 15; DNA: TGTGCCAGCTCACCGGGACAGGGGGGCTCCTACGAGCAGTACTTC; CDR3: CASSPGQGGSYEQYF
V: TRBV11-3; size: .; J: TRBJ2-3; D: TRBD2; length: 16; DNA: TGTGCCAGCAGCTTAAACCTAGCGGGAGGGCGGGATACGCAGTATTTT; CDR3: CASSLNLAGGRDTQYF
V: TRBV11-3; size: .; J: TRBJ2-1; D: TRBD2; length: 17; DNA: TGTGCCAGCAGCTTAGTCATAGCGGGAGGGCGGAACAATGAGCAGTTCTTC; CDR3: CASSLVIAGGRNNEQFF